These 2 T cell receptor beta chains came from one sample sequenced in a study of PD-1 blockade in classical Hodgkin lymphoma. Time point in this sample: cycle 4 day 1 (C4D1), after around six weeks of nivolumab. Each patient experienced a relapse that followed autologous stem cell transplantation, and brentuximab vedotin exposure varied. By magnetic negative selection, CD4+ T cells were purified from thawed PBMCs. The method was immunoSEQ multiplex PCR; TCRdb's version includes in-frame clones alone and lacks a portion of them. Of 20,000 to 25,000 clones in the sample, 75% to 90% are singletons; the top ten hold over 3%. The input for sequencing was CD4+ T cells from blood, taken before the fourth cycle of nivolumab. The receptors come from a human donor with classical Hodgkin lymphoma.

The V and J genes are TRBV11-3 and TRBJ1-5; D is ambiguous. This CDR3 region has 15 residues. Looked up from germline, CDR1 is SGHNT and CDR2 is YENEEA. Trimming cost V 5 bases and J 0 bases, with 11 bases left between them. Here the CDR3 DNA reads TGTGCCAGCAGCGCACGACCCTATAGCAATCAGCCCCAGCATTTT. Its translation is CASSARPYSNQPQHF.

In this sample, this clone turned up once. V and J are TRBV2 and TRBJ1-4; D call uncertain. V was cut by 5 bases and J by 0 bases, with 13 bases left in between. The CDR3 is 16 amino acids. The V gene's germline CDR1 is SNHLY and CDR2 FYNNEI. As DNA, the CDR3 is TGTGCCAGCAGTACCTCAGCACGTTCAACTAATGAAAAACTGTTTTTT. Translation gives CASSTSARSTNEKLFF.